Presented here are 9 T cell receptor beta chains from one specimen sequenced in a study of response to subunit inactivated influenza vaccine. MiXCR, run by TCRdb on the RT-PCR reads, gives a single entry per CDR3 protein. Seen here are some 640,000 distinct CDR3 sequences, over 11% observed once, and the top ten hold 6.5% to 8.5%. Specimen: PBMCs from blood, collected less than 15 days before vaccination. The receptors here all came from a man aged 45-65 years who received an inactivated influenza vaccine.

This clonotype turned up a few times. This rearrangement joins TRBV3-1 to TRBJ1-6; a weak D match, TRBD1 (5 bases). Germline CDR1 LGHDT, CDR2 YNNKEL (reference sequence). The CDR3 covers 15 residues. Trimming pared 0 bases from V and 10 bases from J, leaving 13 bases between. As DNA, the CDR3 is TGTGCCAGCAGCCAAGAAAAGGGACTGTGGTCACCCCTCCACTTT. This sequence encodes CASSQEKGLWSPLHF.

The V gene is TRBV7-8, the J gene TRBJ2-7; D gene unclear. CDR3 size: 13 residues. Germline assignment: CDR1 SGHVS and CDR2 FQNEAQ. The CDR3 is CASAQDPPYEQYF. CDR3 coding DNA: TGTGCTTCTGCGCAGGATCCCCCCTACGAGCAGTACTTC.

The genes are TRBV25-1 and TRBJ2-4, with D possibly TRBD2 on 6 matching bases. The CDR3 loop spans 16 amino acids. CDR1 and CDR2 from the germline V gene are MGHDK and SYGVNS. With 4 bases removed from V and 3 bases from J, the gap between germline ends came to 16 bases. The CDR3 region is CASSATIQGGKNIQYF. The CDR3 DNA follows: TGTGCCAGCAGTGCCACTATCCAGGGAGGCAAAAACATTCAGTACTTC.

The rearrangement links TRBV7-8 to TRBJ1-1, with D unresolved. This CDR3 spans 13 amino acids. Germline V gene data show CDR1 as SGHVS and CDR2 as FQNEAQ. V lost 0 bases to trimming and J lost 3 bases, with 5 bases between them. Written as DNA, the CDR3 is TGTGCCAGCAGCTTAGCGCTGGACACTGAAGCTTTCTTT. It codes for CASSLALDTEAFF.

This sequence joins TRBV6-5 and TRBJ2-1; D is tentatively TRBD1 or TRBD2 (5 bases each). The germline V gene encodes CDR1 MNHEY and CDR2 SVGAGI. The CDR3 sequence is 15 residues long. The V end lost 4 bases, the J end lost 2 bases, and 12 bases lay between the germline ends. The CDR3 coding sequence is TGTGCCAGCAGTTCGGGACGCCTACCCTACAATGAGCAGTTCTTC. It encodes CASSSGRLPYNEQFF.

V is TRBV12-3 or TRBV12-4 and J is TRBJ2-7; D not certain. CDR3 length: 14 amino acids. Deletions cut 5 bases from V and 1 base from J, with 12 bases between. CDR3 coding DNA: TGTGCCAGCAGTCCTACTATGAGATCCTACGAGCAGTACTTC. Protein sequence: CASSPTMRSYEQYF.

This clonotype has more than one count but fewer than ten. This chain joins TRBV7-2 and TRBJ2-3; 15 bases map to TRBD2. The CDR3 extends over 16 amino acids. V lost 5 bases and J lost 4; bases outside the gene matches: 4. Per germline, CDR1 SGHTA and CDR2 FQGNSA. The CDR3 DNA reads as TGTGCCAGCAGCACGGGACTAGCGGGAGGTGCAGATACGCAGTATTTT. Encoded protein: CASSTGLAGGADTQYF.

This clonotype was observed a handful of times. Here the CDR3 reads CASSFPGLAVYYEQYF. The CDR3 DNA follows: TGTGCCAGCAGTTTCCCCGGACTAGCGGTATACTACGAGCAGTACTTC. V gene TRBV28 combines with J gene TRBJ2-7; the match to TRBD2 covers 10 bases. CDR3 length: 16 residues. Germline V CDR1 and CDR2: MDHEN, SYDVKM. V was clipped by 3 bases and J by 3 bases; unmatched bases: 8.

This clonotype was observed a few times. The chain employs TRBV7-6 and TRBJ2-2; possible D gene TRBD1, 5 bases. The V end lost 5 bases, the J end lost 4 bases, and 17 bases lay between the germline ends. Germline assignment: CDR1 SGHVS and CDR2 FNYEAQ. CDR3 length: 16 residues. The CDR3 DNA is TGTGCCAGCAGCCACCGGGTGGGGCCGGTCACCGGGGAGCTGTTTTTT. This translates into CASSHRVGPVTGELFF.